A selection of T cell receptor beta chains follows, all from one sample in a study of blood T cell repertoires in COVID-19. Profiled with immunoSEQ multiplex PCR; TCRdb holds only in-frame clones, not every one. The data show 280,000 or so clones, with under 90% seen just once and 9.4% held by the top ten. The sample taken for sequencing was peripheral blood. Receptors originate from a woman aged 45-65 years who had recovered from COVID-19. Each CDR3 is given with its conserved first and last residue. Each record gives: clone size, J gene, V gene, D gene, CDR3 protein, CDR3 DNA. A D gene is named only where the DNA matches it firmly. Rows give clone size only sometimes, using once, few, many, or a class for an expanded clone.

clone_size: .; j_call: TRBJ2-3; v_call: TRBV4-3; d_call: .; cdr3_aa: CASSQGIEQGHTQYF; cdr3_nt: TGCGCCAGCAGCCAAGGGATAGAACAGGGACACACGCAGTATTTT
clone_size: .; j_call: TRBJ2-7; v_call: TRBV6-6; d_call: TRBD1; cdr3_aa: CASSPIPGQGSSYEQYF; cdr3_nt: TGTGCCAGCAGTCCTATTCCGGGACAGGGCTCCTCCTACGAGCAGTACTTC
clone_size: .; j_call: TRBJ2-3; v_call: TRBV9; d_call: .; cdr3_aa: CASSVGEDTQYF; cdr3_nt: TGTGCCAGCAGCGTAGGGGAGGATACGCAGTATTTT
clone_size: .; j_call: TRBJ2-7; v_call: TRBV19; d_call: .; cdr3_aa: CASTPRPGYHYEQYF; cdr3_nt: TGTGCCAGTACTCCCCGCCCGGGATATCACTACGAGCAGTACTTC
clone_size: once; j_call: TRBJ2-7; v_call: TRBV21-1; d_call: .; cdr3_aa: CASSRSDCIGSYEQYF; cdr3_nt: TGTGCCAGCAGCAGGAGCGATTGTATCGGGTCCTACGAGCAGTACTTC
clone_size: once; j_call: TRBJ2-3; v_call: TRBV2; d_call: .; cdr3_aa: CASASTHTDTQYF; cdr3_nt: TGTGCCAGCGCGTCTACTCACACAGATACGCAGTATTTT
clone_size: .; j_call: TRBJ1-5; v_call: TRBV12-3/TRBV12-4; d_call: .; cdr3_aa: CASSPTGQPQHF; cdr3_nt: TGTGCCAGCAGTCCCACAGGACAGCCCCAGCATTTT
clone_size: once; j_call: TRBJ2-1; v_call: TRBV6-5; d_call: TRBD2; cdr3_aa: CASGKRESYNEQFF; cdr3_nt: TGTGCCAGTGGAAAGCGGGAGTCCTACAATGAGCAGTTCTTC
clone_size: .; j_call: TRBJ1-3; v_call: TRBV19; d_call: .; cdr3_aa: CASSLQGGGNTIYF; cdr3_nt: TGTGCCAGTAGTCTCCAGGGAGGTGGAAACACCATATATTTT
clone_size: .; j_call: TRBJ2-1; v_call: TRBV4-3; d_call: .; cdr3_aa: CASSHKWATKTTDEQFF; cdr3_nt: TGCGCCAGCAGCCACAAATGGGCGACAAAGACCACCGATGAGCAGTTCTTC
clone_size: once; j_call: TRBJ1-5; v_call: TRBV10-3; d_call: .; cdr3_aa: CAISTGLGNQPQHF; cdr3_nt: TGTGCCATCAGTACAGGGCTCGGCAATCAGCCCCAGCATTTT
clone_size: once; j_call: TRBJ1-5; v_call: TRBV30; d_call: .; cdr3_aa: CAWSLAGESQPQHF; cdr3_nt: TGTGCCTGGAGTCTAGCGGGGGAGAGTCAGCCCCAGCATTTT
clone_size: few; j_call: TRBJ2-2; v_call: TRBV6-2/TRBV6-3; d_call: TRBD2; cdr3_aa: CASSRQKAGGTGELFF; cdr3_nt: TGTGCCAGCAGTCGACAAAAGGCGGGAGGCACCGGGGAGCTGTTTTTT
clone_size: .; j_call: TRBJ1-1; v_call: TRBV5-4; d_call: TRBD1; cdr3_aa: CASSFDRVSTEAFF; cdr3_nt: TGTGCCAGCAGCTTCGACAGGGTAAGCACTGAAGCTTTCTTT
clone_size: .; j_call: TRBJ1-1; v_call: TRBV20-1; d_call: .; cdr3_aa: CSASWSGAFF; cdr3_nt: TGCAGTGCTAGTTGGTCTGGCGCTTTCTTT
clone_size: .; j_call: TRBJ2-4; v_call: TRBV19; d_call: TRBD2; cdr3_aa: CASSIHELAGTNIQYF; cdr3_nt: TGTGCCAGTAGTATTCACGAACTAGCGGGGACGAACATTCAGTACTTC
clone_size: few; j_call: TRBJ1-3; v_call: TRBV27; d_call: .; cdr3_aa: CASSPNTIYF; cdr3_nt: TGTGCCAGCAGTCCGAACACCATATATTTT
clone_size: once; j_call: TRBJ1-1; v_call: TRBV14; d_call: .; cdr3_aa: CASSQSRNTEAFF; cdr3_nt: TGTGCCAGCAGCCAATCTCGGAACACTGAAGCTTTCTTT
clone_size: once; j_call: TRBJ1-1; v_call: TRBV7-3; d_call: .; cdr3_aa: CASSFAEANTEAFF; cdr3_nt: TGTGCCAGCAGCTTCGCCGAGGCGAACACTGAAGCTTTCTTT
clone_size: .; j_call: TRBJ2-2; v_call: TRBV7-9; d_call: .; cdr3_aa: CASSLTGTGELFF; cdr3_nt: TGTGCCAGCAGCTTAACCGGGACCGGGGAGCTGTTTTTT
clone_size: few; j_call: TRBJ1-1; v_call: TRBV7-2; d_call: .; cdr3_aa: CASSLAQGPEAFF; cdr3_nt: TGTGCCAGCAGCTTAGCACAGGGCCCTGAAGCTTTCTTT
clone_size: .; j_call: TRBJ1-1; v_call: TRBV5-1; d_call: .; cdr3_aa: CASSLFSNTEAFF; cdr3_nt: TGCGCCAGCAGCTTGTTTAGCAACACTGAAGCTTTCTTT
clone_size: few; j_call: TRBJ2-7; v_call: TRBV5-1; d_call: TRBD2; cdr3_aa: CASSLDSGSTYEQYF; cdr3_nt: TGCGCCAGCAGCTTGGATAGCGGGAGTACCTACGAGCAGTACTTC
clone_size: few; j_call: TRBJ2-3; v_call: TRBV5-1; d_call: TRBD1; cdr3_aa: CASSPGTGALDTQYF; cdr3_nt: TGCGCCAGCAGCCCCGGGACAGGGGCCCTAGATACGCAGTATTTT
clone_size: .; j_call: TRBJ2-1; v_call: TRBV7-7; d_call: .; cdr3_aa: CASSLAVGGDHEQFF; cdr3_nt: TGTGCCAGCAGCTTAGCTGTAGGTGGAGATCATGAGCAGTTCTTC
clone_size: .; j_call: TRBJ2-5; v_call: TRBV12-3/TRBV12-4; d_call: .; cdr3_aa: CASSRGPETQYF; cdr3_nt: TGTGCCAGCAGCAGGGGTCCAGAGACCCAGTACTTC
clone_size: .; j_call: TRBJ2-5; v_call: TRBV16; d_call: .; cdr3_aa: CASSQLGAEQETQYF; cdr3_nt: TGTGCCAGCAGCCAATTGGGGGCGGAGCAAGAGACCCAGTACTTC
clone_size: .; j_call: TRBJ2-1; v_call: TRBV6-4; d_call: TRBD1; cdr3_aa: CASRTPGTGAHNEQFF; cdr3_nt: TGTGCCAGCAGAACCCCCGGGACAGGGGCTCACAATGAGCAGTTCTTC
clone_size: .; j_call: TRBJ1-6; v_call: TRBV28; d_call: TRBD1; cdr3_aa: CASSPGQGASPLHF; cdr3_nt: TGTGCCAGCAGTCCCGGACAGGGAGCTTCACCCCTCCACTTT
clone_size: .; j_call: TRBJ1-2; v_call: TRBV10-2; d_call: .; cdr3_aa: CASSVEGWVGYTF; cdr3_nt: TGCGCCAGCAGTGTGGAGGGGTGGGTAGGCTACACCTTC
clone_size: .; j_call: TRBJ2-5; v_call: TRBV18; d_call: TRBD1; cdr3_aa: CASSPGTGPQETQYF; cdr3_nt: TGTGCCAGCTCACCCGGGACAGGACCACAAGAGACCCAGTACTTC
clone_size: .; j_call: TRBJ1-3; v_call: TRBV11-1; d_call: .; cdr3_aa: CASSVNSGNTIYF; cdr3_nt: TGTGCCAGCAGCGTCAACTCGGGGAACACCATATATTTT
clone_size: .; j_call: TRBJ2-7; v_call: TRBV30; d_call: TRBD2; cdr3_aa: CAWSKGTSAYEQYF; cdr3_nt: TGTGCCTGGAGTAAGGGGACTAGCGCATACGAGCAGTACTTC
clone_size: .; j_call: TRBJ1-2; v_call: TRBV3-1/TRBV3-2; d_call: .; cdr3_aa: CASSQDGFRGNYGYTF; cdr3_nt: TGTGCCAGCAGCCAAGATGGTTTCAGGGGAAACTATGGCTACACCTTC
clone_size: .; j_call: TRBJ1-2; v_call: TRBV19; d_call: TRBD1; cdr3_aa: CASMTGFNYGYTF; cdr3_nt: TGTGCCAGTATGACAGGGTTCAACTATGGCTACACCTTC
clone_size: once; j_call: TRBJ2-2; v_call: TRBV6-6; d_call: .; cdr3_aa: CASTPTAGHTGELFF; cdr3_nt: TGTGCCAGCACTCCGACGGCAGGGCACACCGGGGAGCTGTTTTTT
clone_size: .; j_call: TRBJ1-3; v_call: TRBV18; d_call: TRBD1; cdr3_aa: CASSSSGTGAGNTIYF; cdr3_nt: TGTGCCAGCTCATCCTCCGGGACAGGGGCTGGAAACACCATATATTTT
clone_size: .; j_call: TRBJ2-5; v_call: TRBV12-3/TRBV12-4; d_call: .; cdr3_aa: CASSFGETQYF; cdr3_nt: TGTGCCAGCAGTTTCGGGGAGACCCAGTACTTC
clone_size: .; j_call: TRBJ1-1; v_call: TRBV7-9; d_call: .; cdr3_aa: CASSLDGRSAEAFF; cdr3_nt: TGTGCCAGCAGCTTAGACGGGAGATCCGCTGAAGCTTTCTTT
clone_size: .; j_call: TRBJ2-5; v_call: TRBV6-6; d_call: TRBD1; cdr3_aa: CASSPGHRDRVYF; cdr3_nt: TGTGCCAGCAGCCCGGGGCACCGGGACAGGGTTTACTTC